The rows below give T cell receptor beta chains drawn from one sample of a study of regulatory T cells in long-lasting Graves disease. TCRdb itself ran the multiplex PCR reads through MiXCR, one entry per CDR3 protein. The table lists around 460,000 distinct CDR3 sequences, roughly 21% of them singletons. Specimen: peripheral blood mononuclear cells (PBMCs), collected when the disease was refractory, from a patient treated with antithyroid drugs. All receptors come from a female donor with Graves disease. CDR3s include the opening cysteine and the closing phenylalanine or tryptophan. The D gene is left open where the match is weak. Clone size is given for some rows only: seen once, a few or many times, or a class if the clone is expanded.

j_gene,d_gene,v_gene,abundance,CDR3nt,CDR3aa
TRBJ2-5,.,TRBV24-1,many,TGTGCCACCAGTGATTGGAGGAAGGGAGAGACCCAGTACTTC,CATSDWRKGETQYF
TRBJ2-4,.,TRBV10-3,.,TGTGCCATCAGCCCTCAGGGTGTGGCCAAAAACATTCAGTACTTC,CAISPQGVAKNIQYF
TRBJ2-7,.,TRBV7-8,many,TGTGCCAGCAGCTTAGTGAGGGTTGGGTACGAGCAGTACTTC,CASSLVRVGYEQYF
TRBJ2-2,.,TRBV12-3/TRBV12-4,many,TGTGCCAGCAGTTTACACAGGGCCAACACCGGGGAGCTGTTTTTT,CASSLHRANTGELFF
TRBJ1-5,.,TRBV28,.,TGTGCCAGCGCTCTAAATAGTGTAACAGGTCAATGGGGAAATAGCAATCAGCCCCAGCATTTT,CASALNSVTGQWGNSNQPQHF
TRBJ1-4,.,TRBV28,many,TGTGCCAGCAGTATAAACAGGGTTGCTAATGAAAAACTGTTTTTT,CASSINRVANEKLFF
TRBJ1-2,.,TRBV6-1,.,TGTGCCAGCATCATCGGGCCTAACTATGGCTACACCTTC,CASIIGPNYGYTF
TRBJ1-6,.,TRBV28,many,TGTGCCAGCAGTTCCCCCACGGTAGCACCCCTCCACTTT,CASSSPTVAPLHF
TRBJ2-5,TRBD2,TRBV11-2,.,TGTGCCAGCAGCTTTCCGAGACTAGCGGGAATGCAGGAGACCCAGTACTTC,CASSFPRLAGMQETQYF
TRBJ1-5,TRBD1,TRBV7-2,many,TGTGCCAGCAGCTTGACAGGGAACGTCTGGGGCAATCAGCCCCAGCATTTT,CASSLTGNVWGNQPQHF
TRBJ1-5,.,TRBV6-9,.,TGTGCCAGCAGTTACTATCAGGGAGGCAATCAGCCCCAGCATTTT,CASSYYQGGNQPQHF
TRBJ1-4,.,TRBV12-3/TRBV12-4,many,TGTGCCAGCAGCTCCATCACGACAACTAATGAAAAACTGTTTTTT,CASSSITTTNEKLFF
TRBJ1-2,.,TRBV20-1,.,TGCAGTGCTAGGGAGCCAAACCAGGGGTCCCTCGGTGGCTACACCTTC,CSAREPNQGSLGGYTF
TRBJ2-7,.,TRBV24-1,few,TGTGCCACCAGTGCAGCGGGTAGCTCCTACGAGCAGTACTTC,CATSAAGSSYEQYF
TRBJ1-1,TRBD1,TRBV4-1,.,TGCGCCAGCAGCCAAGCGGCAGGGGGGCCCGAGGCTGAAGCTTTCTTT,CASSQAAGGPEAEAFF
TRBJ1-2,.,TRBV6-5,many,TGTGCCAGCAGTTCAGGGATTGGGAACTATGGCTACACCTTC,CASSSGIGNYGYTF
TRBJ1-1,.,TRBV29-1,many,TGCAGCGTTGCGGGACTGATGAACACTGAAGCTTTCTTT,CSVAGLMNTEAFF
TRBJ2-2,.,TRBV6-5,.,TGTGCCAGCAGTTACAACGGACTGGGCGGGGAGCTGTTTTTT,CASSYNGLGGELFF
TRBJ2-1,TRBD2,TRBV27,many,TGTGCCAGCAAACTAGCGGGACAAAGCACTGAGCAGTTCTTC,CASKLAGQSTEQFF
TRBJ2-7,TRBD2,TRBV29-1,.,TGCAGCGTCGAGGGGACTAGCGAGTCCTACGAGCAGCACTTC,CSVEGTSESYEQHF
TRBJ1-1,.,TRBV7-9,.,TGTGCCAGCCTTTCAAAACCGTCTACAGGGTTGGATGAAGCTTTCTTT,CASLSKPSTGLDEAFF